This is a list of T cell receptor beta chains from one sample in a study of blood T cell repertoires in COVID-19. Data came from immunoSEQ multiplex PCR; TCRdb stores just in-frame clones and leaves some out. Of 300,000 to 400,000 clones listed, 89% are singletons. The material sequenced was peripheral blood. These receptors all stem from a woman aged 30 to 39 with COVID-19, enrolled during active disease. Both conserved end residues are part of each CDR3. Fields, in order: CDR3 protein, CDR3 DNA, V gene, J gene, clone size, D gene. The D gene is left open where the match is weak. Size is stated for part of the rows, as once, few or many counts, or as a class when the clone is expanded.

CDR3: CASSALLAGVLNEQFF; DNA: TGTGCCAGCAGCGCCCTACTAGCGGGGGTCCTCAATGAGCAGTTCTTC; V: TRBV11-2; J: TRBJ2-1; size: NA; D: TRBD2
CDR3: CASSLNPPGLAGGTTRTDTQYF; DNA: TGTGCCAGCAGTTTAAATCCCCCTGGGCTAGCGGGGGGAACCACGCGCACAGATACGCAGTATTTT; V: TRBV28; J: TRBJ2-3; size: NA; D: TRBD2
CDR3: CASSQEGGPGIDQPQHF; DNA: TGTGCCAGCAGCCAAGAAGGCGGGCCGGGTATCGACCAGCCCCAGCATTTT; V: TRBV3-1/TRBV3-2; J: TRBJ1-5; size: NA; D: NA
CDR3: CASQGREGYSNQPQHF; DNA: TGTGCCAGCCAGGGTCGGGAGGGCTATAGCAATCAGCCCCAGCATTTT; V: TRBV19; J: TRBJ1-5; size: NA; D: NA
CDR3: CATSDSVAGVRDTQYF; DNA: TGTGCCACCAGTGATTCTGTAGCGGGAGTAAGAGATACGCAGTATTTT; V: TRBV24-1; J: TRBJ2-3; size: NA; D: TRBD2
CDR3: CASRGGQGAFYGYTF; DNA: TGTGCCAGCAGGGGGGGACAGGGGGCGTTCTATGGCTACACCTTC; V: TRBV6-5; J: TRBJ1-2; size: NA; D: TRBD1
CDR3: CASSLSIPIGAQYF; DNA: TGTGCCAGCAGCTTATCTATCCCTATAGGAGCGCAGTATTTT; V: TRBV7-2; J: TRBJ2-3; size: NA; D: NA
CDR3: CATSPEGHGGTDTQYF; DNA: TGTGCCACCAGTCCCGAAGGACACGGAGGCACAGATACGCAGTATTTT; V: TRBV24-1; J: TRBJ2-3; size: NA; D: NA
CDR3: CASSPGQDYGYTF; DNA: TGTGCCAGCTCACCGGGACAGGACTATGGCTACACCTTC; V: TRBV18; J: TRBJ1-2; size: NA; D: TRBD1
CDR3: CASSLGDRSINYGYTF; DNA: TGTGCCAGCAGCTTGGGTGACAGATCCATTAACTATGGCTACACCTTC; V: TRBV5-5; J: TRBJ1-2; size: NA; D: NA
CDR3: CASSLGQSNTEAFF; DNA: TGTGCCAGCAGCTTGGGGCAGTCGAACACTGAAGCTTTCTTT; V: TRBV5-5; J: TRBJ1-1; size: NA; D: NA
CDR3: CASSNRDTQETQYF; DNA: TGTGCCAGTAGTAACCGGGACACTCAAGAGACCCAGTACTTC; V: TRBV19; J: TRBJ2-5; size: NA; D: NA
CDR3: CASSPDRGHLEKLFF; DNA: TGCGCCAGCAGCCCGGACAGGGGACACCTTGAAAAACTGTTTTTT; V: TRBV4-3; J: TRBJ1-4; size: NA; D: TRBD1
CDR3: CASSFGGETQYF; DNA: TGTGCCAGCAGTTTTGGCGGAGAGACCCAGTACTTC; V: TRBV12-3/TRBV12-4; J: TRBJ2-5; size: NA; D: NA
CDR3: CASSYDRQETQYF; DNA: TGTGCCAGCAGTTACGACAGACAAGAGACCCAGTACTTC; V: TRBV6-6; J: TRBJ2-5; size: NA; D: NA
CDR3: CASSPRQGPDQPQHF; DNA: TGTGCCAGCTCACCTCGACAGGGCCCTGATCAGCCCCAGCATTTT; V: TRBV18; J: TRBJ1-5; size: NA; D: TRBD1
CDR3: CASSFYNNEQFF; DNA: TGTGCCAGCAGCTTCTATAACAATGAGCAGTTCTTC; V: TRBV7-9; J: TRBJ2-1; size: NA; D: NA
CDR3: CASSRQSLYEQYF; DNA: TGTGCCAGCAGCCGACAGTCCCTCTACGAGCAGTACTTC; V: TRBV12-3/TRBV12-4; J: TRBJ2-7; size: NA; D: NA
CDR3: CASRPGTGASEAFF; DNA: TGTGCCAGCAGACCCGGGACAGGGGCGTCTGAAGCTTTCTTT; V: TRBV7-9; J: TRBJ1-1; size: NA; D: TRBD1
CDR3: CASSLSWGGGTTDTQYF; DNA: TGTGCCAGCAGCTTAAGTTGGGGCGGGGGAACCACAGATACGCAGTATTTT; V: TRBV7-9; J: TRBJ2-3; size: NA; D: TRBD2
CDR3: CASSEVGFGYGYTF; DNA: TGTGCCAGCAGTGAAGTCGGGTTTGGCTATGGCTACACCTTC; V: TRBV6-1; J: TRBJ1-2; size: NA; D: NA
CDR3: CASSWTSREQYF; DNA: TGTGCCAGCAGCTGGACTAGTCGGGAGCAGTACTTC; V: TRBV7-2; J: TRBJ2-7; size: NA; D: TRBD2
CDR3: CASSLAGDEQFF; DNA: TGTGCCAGCAGCCTGGCGGGAGACGAGCAGTTCTTC; V: TRBV9; J: TRBJ2-1; size: NA; D: TRBD2
CDR3: CASSIRTGAYEQYF; DNA: TGCGCCAGCAGCATCCGGACAGGGGCTTACGAGCAGTACTTC; V: TRBV4-3; J: TRBJ2-7; size: few; D: TRBD1
CDR3: CASSLGGNTEAFF; DNA: TGTGCCAGCAGCTTAGGCGGGAACACTGAAGCTTTCTTT; V: TRBV13; J: TRBJ1-1; size: NA; D: NA
CDR3: CASSLLPSTDTQYF; DNA: TGTGCCAGCAGCTTGCTTCCCAGCACAGATACGCAGTATTTT; V: TRBV5-6; J: TRBJ2-3; size: NA; D: NA
CDR3: CASTESRFLPSEQFF; DNA: TGTGCCAGCACCGAGTCTCGGTTCCTTCCAAGTGAGCAGTTCTTC; V: TRBV6-5; J: TRBJ2-1; size: NA; D: NA
CDR3: CASSSPAGARGEKLFF; DNA: TGTGCCAGCAGTTCCCCCGCGGGGGCGAGGGGTGAAAAACTGTTTTTT; V: TRBV28; J: TRBJ1-4; size: NA; D: NA
CDR3: CATPIESGELFF; DNA: TGTGCCACCCCGATCGAGTCCGGGGAGCTGTTTTTT; V: TRBV18; J: TRBJ2-2; size: NA; D: NA
CDR3: CASTGQGSSYNEQFF; DNA: TGCGCCAGCACAGGACAGGGAAGCTCCTACAATGAGCAGTTCTTC; V: TRBV10-1; J: TRBJ2-1; size: NA; D: TRBD1
CDR3: CASSRTPSRRGVNEQFF; DNA: TGCGCCAGCAGCCGTACCCCTTCTCGCCGGGGTGTCAATGAGCAGTTCTTC; V: TRBV5-1; J: TRBJ2-1; size: NA; D: NA
CDR3: CASSPGTGSVHEQYF; DNA: TGTGCCAGCAGCCCTGGTACAGGTTCCGTCCACGAGCAGTACTTC; V: TRBV7-8; J: TRBJ2-7; size: NA; D: NA
CDR3: CASSFKTGNTEAFF; DNA: TGTGCCAGCAGCTTTAAGACGGGGAACACTGAAGCTTTCTTT; V: TRBV5-5; J: TRBJ1-1; size: NA; D: NA
CDR3: CASSFRTGSTDTQYF; DNA: TGTGCCAGTAGTTTCCGGACAGGTAGCACAGATACGCAGTATTTT; V: TRBV19; J: TRBJ2-3; size: NA; D: TRBD1
CDR3: CASSQDRKNTGELFF; DNA: TGTGCCAGCTCACAAGACAGAAAGAACACCGGGGAGCTGTTTTTT; V: TRBV18; J: TRBJ2-2; size: once; D: NA
CDR3: CASSQGASDPYEQYF; DNA: TGTGCCAGTAGCCAGGGGGCGAGTGATCCCTACGAGCAGTACTTC; V: TRBV19; J: TRBJ2-7; size: many; D: TRBD1
CDR3: CASSPPGGGWYNEQFF; DNA: TGTGCCAGCAGCCCACCTGGCGGGGGCTGGTACAATGAGCAGTTCTTC; V: TRBV7-2; J: TRBJ2-1; size: NA; D: NA
CDR3: CASSWYGQGLVGPHGYTF; DNA: TGTGCCAGCAGTTGGTATGGACAGGGGTTGGTGGGGCCCCATGGCTACACCTTC; V: TRBV6-2/TRBV6-3; J: TRBJ1-2; size: NA; D: TRBD1
CDR3: CASSSQRGSYEQYF; DNA: TGTGCCAGCAGCTCACAGCGGGGCTCCTACGAGCAGTACTTC; V: TRBV7-9; J: TRBJ2-7; size: NA; D: TRBD2
CDR3: CASSLRGNSADEQFF; DNA: TGTGCCAGCAGCCTGCGGGGGAACTCTGCGGATGAGCAGTTCTTC; V: TRBV3-1/TRBV3-2; J: TRBJ2-1; size: NA; D: TRBD2
CDR3: CASRTTGDYGYTF; DNA: TGTGCCAGCAGGACGACAGGGGACTATGGCTACACCTTC; V: TRBV2; J: TRBJ1-2; size: few; D: TRBD1
CDR3: CASSFRGPGETQYF; DNA: TGTGCCAGCAGCTTCAGGGGCCCTGGTGAGACCCAGTACTTC; V: TRBV5-5; J: TRBJ2-5; size: NA; D: NA
CDR3: CASSLGQGLRGETQYF; DNA: TGTGCCAGCAGCTTAGGGCAGGGTTTAAGAGGAGAGACCCAGTACTTC; V: TRBV5-6; J: TRBJ2-5; size: NA; D: NA